The next 27 T cell receptor beta chains were all read from a single sample in a study of OX40 agonist ivuxolimab in advanced cancers. Measured with immunoSEQ multiplex PCR; TCRdb has only the in-frame clones, and not every one. The table lists 70,000 to 95,000 clones, 94% of them singletons. Sample: CD4+ or CD8+ T cells sorted from blood, taken in a trial of the OX40 agonist ivuxolimab. These receptors were obtained from an adult with an advanced solid tumor such as melanoma, head and neck, liver or kidney cancer.

The J gene is TRBJ1-5, the V gene TRBV27; D gene ambiguous. Trimming pared 2 bases from V and 2 bases from J, leaving 7 bases between. The CDR3 is made up of 14 amino acids. The V gene's germline CDR1 is MNHEY and CDR2 SMNVEV (reference sequence). This CDR3 is CASSLTGGNQPQHF. CDR3 bases: TGTGCCAGCAGTTTAACTGGTGGCAATCAGCCCCAGCATTTT.

The CDR3 coding sequence is TGTGCCACCGTCGCTGGGAGGGCCTTCGAGACCCAGTACTTC. It translates to CATVAGRAFETQYF. The chain joins TRBV13 to TRBJ2-5, with TRBD2 matching over 7 bases. This CDR3 contains 14 residues. Trimming cost V 10 bases and J 5 bases; bases outside gene matches: 13. Germline CDR1 PRHDT, CDR2 FYEKMQ (reference sequence).

The chain links TRBV7-2 to TRBJ2-7; a weak D match, TRBD1 (5 bases). The germline V and J ends were trimmed by 4 bases and 0 bases, with 7 bases remaining between them. Per germline, CDR1 SGHTA and CDR2 FQGNSA. The length of the CDR3 is 13 residues. The CDR3 nucleotides read TGTGCCAGCAGCTGGGGCAGCTCCTACGAGCAGTACTTC. Protein product: CASSWGSSYEQYF. Full variable domain (outside the CDR3, taken from reference TRBV7-2 and TRBJ2-7): GAGVSQSPSNKVTEKGKDVELRCDPISGHTALYWYRQSLGQGLEFLIYFQGNSAPDKSGLPSDRFSAERTGGSVSTLTIQRTQQEDSAVYLCASSWGSSYEQYFGPGTRLTVT.

V gene TRBV25-1 combines with J gene TRBJ2-3, with D hard to call. V was shortened by 5 bases and J by 7 bases, with 10 bases between the two germline ends. Germline V gene lookup returns CDR1 MGHDK and CDR2 SYGVNS. The CDR3 has 12 residues. The CDR3 sequence: CASSSGSYTQYF. DNA of the CDR3: TGTGCCAGCAGTTCCGGGTCTTATACGCAGTATTTT.

The chain employs TRBV6-6 and TRBJ1-5, with 8 bases fitting TRBD1. This CDR3 spans 15 amino acids. The germline V gene encodes CDR1 MNHNY and CDR2 SVGAGI (reference sequence). The V and J ends lost 6 bases and 3 bases, in that order; junction bases with no gene match: 7. In nucleotides, the CDR3 is TGTGCCAGCAGCCCCGACAGGGGTCTCAATCAGCCCCAGCATTTT. Its protein product is CASSPDRGLNQPQHF.

V usage is TRBV19 and J usage is TRBJ1-4; D call uncertain. Germline lookup yields CDR1 LNHDA and CDR2 SQIVND (reference sequence). This CDR3 contains 13 residues. V was pared by 1 base and J by 6 bases, with 6 bases between. The CDR3 DNA reads as TGTGCCAGTAGTATAGGCGGGGATGAAAAACTGTTTTTT. Its translation: CASSIGGDEKLFF.

This rearrangement joins TRBV4-3 to TRBJ2-1; D uncertain. Germline-derived CDR1 and CDR2 are LGHNA and YSLEER. This CDR3 is built from 11 residues. Deletions cut 0 bases from V and 9 bases from J, with 3 bases between. The CDR3 is CASSQDGEQFF. In DNA, the CDR3 is TGCGCCAGCAGCCAAGATGGTGAGCAGTTCTTC.

J is TRBJ2-7 and V is TRBV27, with D tentatively TRBD1 (5 bases). CDR1 and CDR2 from the germline V gene are MNHEY and SMNVEV (reference sequence). The CDR3 has 15 residues. Trimming removed 2 bases from V and 0 bases from J, with 11 bases in between. The CDR3 region is CASSLRAGRSYEQYF. The CDR3 DNA reads TGTGCCAGCAGTTTAAGGGCAGGGCGCTCCTACGAGCAGTACTTC.

The CDR3 reads CASSLSGHNEQFF. CDR3 DNA: TGTGCCAGCAGCTTAAGTGGGCACAATGAGCAGTTCTTC. The J gene is TRBJ2-1, the V gene TRBV7-9; no reliable D call. The ends were cut back, 2 bases at V and 5 bases at J, with 7 bases in the middle. The CDR3 length is 13 residues. The germline V gene has CDR1 SEHNR and CDR2 FQNEAQ (reference sequence).

In this sample, this clone turned up once. This chain uses TRBV5-1 with TRBJ2-2; D ambiguous. Trimming took 0 bases from V and 6 from J, leaving 9 bases between them. The CDR3 sequence is 14 residues long. Germline V CDR1 and CDR2: SGHRS, YFSETQ. The CDR3 nucleotides are TGCGCCAGCAGCTTGGTACCAGTGCCCGGGGAGCTGTTTTTT. It yields the protein CASSLVPVPGELFF. Supplemented by reference TRBV5-1 and TRBJ2-2, the full variable domain reads KAGVTQTPRYLIKTRGQQVTLSCSPISGHRSVSWYQQTPGQGLQFLFEYFSETQRNKGNFPGRFSGRQFSNSRSEMNVSTLELGDSALYLCASSLVPVPGELFFGEGSRLTVL.

The chain joins TRBV19 to TRBJ2-2, with a tentative D call TRBD1 (5 bases). CDR1 and CDR2 (germline): LNHDA, SQIVND (reference sequence). Between the trimmed V and J ends, which lost 3 bases and 6 bases, there was a span of 8 bases. There are 13 residues in the CDR3. In DNA, the CDR3 is TGTGCCAGTAGTATTTCAGGGCCCGGGGAGCTGTTTTTT. Amino acid sequence: CASSISGPGELFF.

The chain is built from TRBV5-1 and TRBJ2-7; D unresolved. Germline CDR1 and CDR2: SGHRS and YFSETQ. V shed 4 bases and J shed 3 bases, with 11 bases lying between them. The CDR3 spans 13 residues. The DNA of the CDR3 is TGCGCCAGCAGCCCGCGTCTTTTCTACGAGCAGTACTTC. Its protein product is CASSPRLFYEQYF.

This chain uses TRBV4-1 with TRBJ1-2, with D possibly TRBD1 on 5 matching bases. CDR1 is MGHRA and CDR2 is YSYEKL in the germline V gene. V gave up 0 bases and J gave up 4 bases, with 9 bases separating them. The CDR3 is made up of 14 amino acids. The CDR3 DNA reads as TGCGCCAGCAGCCAAGATCCGGGGACCTATGGCTACACCTTC. Its protein is CASSQDPGTYGYTF.

The J gene is TRBJ2-7, the V gene TRBV5-1; D gene uncertain. This CDR3 is built from 13 residues. Trimming took off 4 bases at V and 7 bases at J, with 15 bases between the two ends. Germline loops: CDR1 SGHRS, CDR2 YFSETQ. Written as DNA, the CDR3 is TGCGCCAGCAGCCTAAAGCCAGACCTAGAGCAGTACTTC. It is translated as CASSLKPDLEQYF.

The genes are TRBV27 and TRBJ1-1; 7 bases are a match to TRBD1. Germline loops: CDR1 MNHEY, CDR2 SMNVEV (reference sequence). The CDR3 is 15 amino acids. Losses at the gene ends were 2 bases for V and 5 bases for J; bases not matched to a gene: 8. The CDR3 protein is CASSLGARGLTEAFF. CDR3 coding DNA: TGTGCCAGCAGTTTAGGTGCCAGGGGGTTGACTGAAGCTTTCTTT.

The chain links TRBV6-1 to TRBJ1-1; D may be TRBD1 (5 bases). The CDR3 has 11 residues. Deletions cut 11 bases from V and 7 bases from J, with 14 bases between. CDR1 is MNHNS and CDR2 is SASEGT in the germline V gene. CDR3: CAGRGVGEAFF. The CDR3 nucleotides read TGTGCCGGCCGGGGGGTTGGTGAAGCTTTCTTT.

This chain links TRBV12-5 with TRBJ2-3, with 7 bases that match TRBD2. The CDR3 spans 14 residues. V lost 6 bases, J lost 1 base, and 4 bases stayed unmatched. CDR1 LGHNT and CDR2 FRNRAP come from the germline V gene. The CDR3 DNA follows: TGTGCTAGTGGCTCAGCGGGGCGCACAGATACGCAGTATTTT. Protein: CASGSAGRTDTQYF. Drawing the rest from reference TRBV12-5 and TRBJ2-3, the complete variable domain is DARVTQTPRHKVTEMGQEVTMRCQPILGHNTVFWYRQTMMQGLELLAYFRNRAPLDDSGMPKDRFSAEMPDATLATLKIQPSEPRDSAVYFCASGSAGRTDTQYFGPGTRLTVL.

The V gene is TRBV15, the J gene TRBJ2-3; D is possibly TRBD2 (6 bases). Between the trimmed V and J ends, which lost 0 bases and 0 bases, there was a span of 13 bases. CDR1 and CDR2 from the germline V gene are LNHNV and YYDKDF (reference sequence). The CDR3 contains 17 residues. The CDR3 here is CATSRDRSGRSTDTQYF. The CDR3 nucleotides are TGTGCCACCAGCAGAGATAGGAGTGGGAGGAGCACAGATACGCAGTATTTT.

The rearrangement links TRBV4-1 to TRBJ2-7; 8 bases map to TRBD1. Germline CDR1 and CDR2: MGHRA and YSYEKL. The J segment lost 4 bases and the V segment lost 4 bases, leaving 12 bases of the junction unmatched. This CDR3 is built from 16 residues. CDR3 residues: CASSLHPGTGYYEQYF. Here the CDR3 DNA reads TGCGCCAGCAGCCTACACCCCGGGACAGGTTATTACGAGCAGTACTTC.

V is TRBV5-1 and J is TRBJ2-7; D perhaps matches TRBD1 (6 bases). CDR3 length: 13 amino acids. CDR1 is SGHRS and CDR2 is YFSETQ in the germline V gene. V lost 4 bases and J lost 5, with 13 bases in between. CDR3 DNA sequence: TGCGCCAGCAGCGGGACACCCGAGGACGAGCAGTACTTC. This codes for CASSGTPEDEQYF.

Only one count was recorded for this clone. The chain employs TRBV12-5 and TRBJ2-3; 8 bases line up with TRBD2. The CDR3 runs 16 residues. Germline V CDR1 and CDR2: LGHNT, FRNRAP. V lost 5 bases and J lost 2; bases outside the gene matches: 9. CDR3 loop: CASGLSGTRVTDTQYF. The CDR3 DNA reads TGTGCTAGTGGTCTCTCCGGGACTAGGGTCACAGATACGCAGTATTTT. Full variable domain (remainder filled in from reference TRBV12-5 and TRBJ2-3): DARVTQTPRHKVTEMGQEVTMRCQPILGHNTVFWYRQTMMQGLELLAYFRNRAPLDDSGMPKDRFSAEMPDATLATLKIQPSEPRDSAVYFCASGLSGTRVTDTQYFGPGTRLTVL.

The chain recombines TRBV5-1 with TRBJ2-7; unclear D gene. The germline V gene encodes CDR1 SGHRS and CDR2 YFSETQ. The CDR3 is 14 residues long. The V and J ends lost 2 bases and 3 bases respectively, with 12 bases between them. CDR3 residues: CASSLPGRDYEQYF. The CDR3 bases are TGCGCCAGCAGCTTACCGGGCCGCGACTACGAGCAGTACTTC. Combining the CDR3 with reference TRBV5-1 and TRBJ2-7 gives the whole variable domain KAGVTQTPRYLIKTRGQQVTLSCSPISGHRSVSWYQQTPGQGLQFLFEYFSETQRNKGNFPGRFSGRQFSNSRSEMNVSTLELGDSALYLCASSLPGRDYEQYFGPGTRLTVT.

This clone came up once. This chain uses TRBV25-1 with TRBJ1-1, with 8 bases aligning to TRBD1. Germline V CDR1 and CDR2: MGHDK, SYGVNS. Trimming removed 6 bases from V and 0 bases from J; junction bases left unmatched: 6. This CDR3 region has 15 residues. CDR3 DNA: TGTGCCAGCAGCTTGGGGACAGGCTTGAACACTGAAGCTTTCTTT. This gives the protein CASSLGTGLNTEAFF.

The rearrangement links TRBV4-1 to TRBJ1-2, with no clear D. Germline V CDR1 and CDR2: MGHRA, YSYEKL. Trimming removed 1 base at V and 4 bases at J, with 7 bases between. The CDR3 is 13 residues long. The CDR3 sequence: CASSQVDGYGYTF. The DNA for the CDR3 is TGCGCCAGCAGCCAAGTGGATGGCTATGGCTACACCTTC.

V gene TRBV10-1 combines with J gene TRBJ2-7; a possible D gene is TRBD1 (6 bases). The germline V gene has CDR1 WNHNN and CDR2 SYGVQD (reference sequence). The CDR3 spans 13 residues. The ends were cut back, 9 bases at V and 0 bases at J, with 12 bases in the middle. This CDR3 is CASSRGPSYEQYF. CDR3 sequence (DNA): TGCGCCAGTAGCAGGGGACCCTCCTACGAGCAGTACTTC.

The V and J genes are TRBV19 and TRBJ1-5; D is uncertain. V lost 1 base and J lost 2, with 3 bases in between. CDR3 length equals 13 residues. CDR1 and CDR2 from the germline V gene are LNHDA and SQIVND (reference sequence). CDR3 protein: CASSIGRNQPQHF. The CDR3 bases are TGTGCCAGTAGTATAGGCCGCAATCAGCCCCAGCATTTT.

The V gene is TRBV6-6, the J gene TRBJ2-3; D call uncertain. Trimming left V 8 bases short and J 0 bases short, with 6 bases between. The CDR3 has 12 amino acids. The V gene's germline CDR1 is MNHNY and CDR2 SVGAGI (reference sequence). The CDR3 sequence: CASSLSTDTQYF. The CDR3 coding sequence is TGTGCCAGCTCTCTCAGCACAGATACGCAGTATTTT.